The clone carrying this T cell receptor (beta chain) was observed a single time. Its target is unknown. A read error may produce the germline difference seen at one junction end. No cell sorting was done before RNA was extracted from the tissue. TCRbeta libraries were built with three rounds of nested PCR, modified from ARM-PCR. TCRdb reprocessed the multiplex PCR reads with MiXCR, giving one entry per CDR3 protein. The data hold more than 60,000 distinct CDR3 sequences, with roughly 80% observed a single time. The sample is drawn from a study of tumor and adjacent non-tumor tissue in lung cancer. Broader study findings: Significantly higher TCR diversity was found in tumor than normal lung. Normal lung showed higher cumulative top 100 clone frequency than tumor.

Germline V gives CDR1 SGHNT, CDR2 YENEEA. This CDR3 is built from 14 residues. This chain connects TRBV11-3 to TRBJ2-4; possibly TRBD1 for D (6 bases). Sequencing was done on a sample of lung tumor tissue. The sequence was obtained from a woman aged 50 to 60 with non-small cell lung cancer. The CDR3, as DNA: TGCGCCAGAAGCTCAACTGGGGAAGGGGGCATTCAGTACTTC. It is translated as CARSSTGEGGIQYF.